The 20 T cell receptor beta chains below all came from one sample that was sequenced in a study of blood T cell repertoires in COVID-19. Clones were read by immunoSEQ multiplex PCR, and TCRdb kept only the in-frame ones, dropping some. The data hold 270,000 or so clones, with approximately 81% observed a single time. Sequences were obtained from peripheral blood. These receptor sequences come from a woman aged 18-29 years with acute or convalescent COVID-19.

The chain combines TRBV19 with TRBJ2-1, with 9 bases fitting TRBD1. The CDR3 covers 16 residues. The V gene's germline CDR1 is LNHDA and CDR2 SQIVND (reference sequence). Losses at the gene ends were 2 bases for V and 8 bases for J; bases not matched to a gene: 10. The CDR3 DNA follows: TGTGCCAGTAGTATATTCGCCGGGACAGGGACCTATGAGCAGTTCTTC. Its translation is CASSIFAGTGTYEQFF.

The V gene is TRBV5-1, the J gene TRBJ2-7; possibly TRBD1 for D (6 bases). Germline V gene lookup returns CDR1 SGHRS and CDR2 YFSETQ. Trimming removed 0 bases at V and 5 bases at J, with 9 bases between. CDR3 length: 13 residues. The CDR3 region has the DNA TGCGCCAGCAGCTTGGGACAGGCACACGAGCAGTACTTC. Its translation: CASSLGQAHEQYF.

V is TRBV27 and J is TRBJ2-7; 10 nucleotides agree with TRBD1. The CDR3 is 15 amino acids. With V trimmed by 3 bases and J by 3 bases, 5 bases remained unmatched. Germline CDR1 and CDR2: MNHEY and SMNVEV (reference sequence). CDR3 in amino acids: CASSFQGTGDYEQYF. The CDR3 region has the DNA TGTGCCAGCAGTTTCCAGGGGACAGGGGACTACGAGCAGTACTTC.

This chain links TRBV7-2 with TRBJ1-2, with no clear D. CDR3 length: 15 amino acids. V dropped 1 base and J dropped 4 bases, with 13 bases sitting between them. Germline values: CDR1 SGHTA, CDR2 FQGNSA. This chain's CDR3 is CASSLVPGSAYGYTF. The DNA of the CDR3 is TGTGCCAGCAGCTTAGTACCGGGAAGCGCCTATGGCTACACCTTC.

This rearrangement joins TRBV27 to TRBJ1-1, with D perhaps TRBD1 (5 bases). V lost 3 bases and J lost 3, with 14 bases in between. This CDR3 has 15 amino acids. Germline CDR1 reads MNHEY; CDR2 reads SMNVEV (reference sequence). The CDR3 loop is CASSFGTRGDTEAFF. CDR3 nucleotides: TGTGCCAGCAGTTTCGGGACCCGGGGGGACACTGAAGCTTTCTTT.

The chain recombines TRBV4-3 with TRBJ2-3, with 10 nucleotides matching TRBD2. This CDR3 is built from 19 residues. Germline values: CDR1 LGHNA, CDR2 YSLEER. After removal of 1 base from V and 3 bases from J, the junction contained 13 bases not matched to a gene. CDR3 loop: CASSQGLAGASVGTDTQYF. For the CDR3, the DNA is TGCGCCAGCAGCCAAGGTCTAGCGGGAGCTTCGGTTGGGACAGATACGCAGTATTTT.

The chain carries TRBV7-8 and TRBJ1-5; 9 nucleotides match TRBD1. V trimming: 4 bases; J trimming: 5 bases; junction bases outside the gene matches: 6. The CDR3 contains 15 residues. Germline CDR1 is SGHVS and CDR2 is FQNEAQ. The CDR3 reads CASSSKQGADQPQHF. The CDR3 DNA reads TGTGCCAGCAGCTCAAAACAGGGGGCCGATCAGCCCCAGCATTTT.

This clone has more than one count but fewer than ten. Written as DNA, the CDR3 is TGCAGCGTTGATGAGGGACAGAACTATGGCTACACCTTC. Protein: CSVDEGQNYGYTF. The chain uses TRBV29-1 and TRBJ1-2; 7 nucleotides line up with TRBD1. The CDR3 loop spans 13 amino acids. Germline V gene data show CDR1 as SQVTM and CDR2 as ANQGSEA. V was clipped by 3 bases and J by 2 bases; unmatched bases: 3.

This sequence joins TRBV21-1 and TRBJ2-1; TRBD2 is taken as the D call from the table, unchecked against the DNA. TRBV21-1 has pseudogene status. The CDR3 length is 16 residues. The CDR3 loop is CASSKAESGPYNEQFF. CDR3 sequence (DNA): TGTGCCAGCAGCAAAGCGGAGAGCGGGCCTTACAATGAGCAGTTCTTC.

The genes are TRBV7-6 and TRBJ2-7; D might be TRBD2 (5 bases). With 1 base removed from V and 6 bases from J, the gap between germline ends came to 16 bases. The CDR3 length is 15 residues. Looked up from germline, CDR1 is SGHVS and CDR2 is FNYEAQ. The CDR3 coding sequence is TGTGCCAGCAGCTTAGTTCCCCGGGGTCGGGGCGAGCAGTACTTC. It specifies CASSLVPRGRGEQYF.

This chain links TRBV29-1 with TRBJ2-7, with 7 bases matching TRBD1. V lost 7 bases, J lost 0 bases, and 3 bases stayed unmatched. CDR1 SQVTM and CDR2 ANQGSEA come from the germline V gene. The CDR3 runs 12 residues. CDR3 amino acids: CSATGDSYEQYF. In nucleotides, the CDR3 is TGCAGCGCTACAGGGGACTCCTACGAGCAGTACTTC.

The V call is TRBV10-3, the J call TRBJ2-1; 7 positions match TRBD1. Germline lookup yields CDR1 ENHRY and CDR2 SYGVKD. Trimming cost V 4 bases and J 4 bases; bases outside gene matches: 25. The CDR3 is 21 amino acids. The CDR3 spells CAISGFERQGTGAGDYNEQFF. The CDR3 DNA reads TGTGCCATCAGTGGGTTTGAGAGACAGGGTACCGGAGCAGGGGATTACAATGAGCAGTTCTTC.

The chain has TRBV19 and TRBJ2-7; TRBD2 matches at 11 bases. Germline lookup yields CDR1 LNHDA and CDR2 SQIVND (reference sequence). V lost 5 bases, J lost 3 bases, and 9 bases stayed unmatched. This CDR3 spans 16 amino acids. The CDR3 reads CASSVYLAGGFYEQYF. The CDR3 coding sequence is TGTGCCAGTAGTGTATACCTAGCGGGAGGATTCTACGAGCAGTACTTC.

The chain employs TRBV7-6 and TRBJ2-1, with TRBD1 matching 12 bases. The V gene end was trimmed by 5 bases and the J gene end by 8 bases; junction bases not matched to a gene: 10. The germline V gene encodes CDR1 SGHVS and CDR2 FNYEAQ. The length of the CDR3 is 16 residues. The CDR3 nucleotides are TGTGCCAGCAGCGGACAGGGACAGGGGGCTTGGGATGAGCAGTTCTTC. Translating gives CASSGQGQGAWDEQFF.

The chain carries TRBV7-9 and TRBJ2-4; the match to TRBD2 covers 11 bases. Germline V gives CDR1 SEHNR, CDR2 FQNEAQ (reference sequence). The CDR3 loop spans 19 amino acids. V shed 5 bases, J shed 0 bases, and the junction held 12 bases outside the gene matches. The CDR3, as DNA: TGTGCCAGCAGCCCCATACTAGCGGGAGATTTGTTAGCCAAAAACATTCAGTACTTC. Amino acids: CASSPILAGDLLAKNIQYF.

The rearrangement uses TRBV28 and TRBJ2-1, with D unresolved. V was trimmed by 3 bases and J by 9 bases, leaving 15 bases between them. Per germline, CDR1 MDHEN and CDR2 SYDVKM. This CDR3 has 14 amino acids. The CDR3 is CASSLFGRLIEQFF. The CDR3 DNA is TGTGCCAGCAGTTTGTTTGGCCGCCTCATTGAGCAGTTCTTC.

This clone was picked up a small number of times. This chain links TRBV18 with TRBJ2-5, with D perhaps TRBD1 (7 bases). The CDR3 is made up of 14 amino acids. V was trimmed by 5 bases and J by 4 bases, leaving 14 bases between them. CDR1 is KGHSH and CDR2 is LQKENI in the germline V gene. The CDR3 loop reads CASSTQGGPETQYF. The CDR3 DNA sequence: TGTGCCAGCTCAACCCAGGGGGGCCCAGAGACCCAGTACTTC.

The CDR3 region is CASSPTLAGAGGEQFF. The CDR3 DNA sequence: TGCGCCAGCAGCCCGACACTAGCGGGAGCAGGTGGTGAGCAGTTCTTC. J is TRBJ2-1 and V is TRBV5-1, with TRBD2 matching over 11 bases. V shed 4 bases and J 9 bases; nucleotides not matched to a gene: 12. In germline, CDR1 is SGHRS, CDR2 YFSETQ. The CDR3 runs to 16 residues.

The V and J genes are TRBV19 and TRBJ1-2; tentatively, D is TRBD1 (6 bases). Germline V gene lookup returns CDR1 LNHDA and CDR2 SQIVND (reference sequence). V gave up 7 bases and J gave up 7 bases, with 19 bases separating them. The CDR3 consists of 14 residues. The CDR3 loop is CASTTQAWGRGYTF. As DNA, the CDR3 is TGTGCCAGTACAACACAGGCATGGGGGCGTGGCTACACCTTC.

The chain recombines TRBV11-2 with TRBJ2-1; tentative D call: TRBD2 (6 bases). The CDR3 spans 16 residues. V shed 0 bases and J shed 4 bases, with 13 bases lying between them. Germline CDR1 SGHAT, CDR2 FQNNGV. This CDR3 reads CASSLDPGVGYNEQFF. CDR3 DNA: TGTGCCAGCAGCTTAGATCCGGGAGTAGGGTACAATGAGCAGTTCTTC.